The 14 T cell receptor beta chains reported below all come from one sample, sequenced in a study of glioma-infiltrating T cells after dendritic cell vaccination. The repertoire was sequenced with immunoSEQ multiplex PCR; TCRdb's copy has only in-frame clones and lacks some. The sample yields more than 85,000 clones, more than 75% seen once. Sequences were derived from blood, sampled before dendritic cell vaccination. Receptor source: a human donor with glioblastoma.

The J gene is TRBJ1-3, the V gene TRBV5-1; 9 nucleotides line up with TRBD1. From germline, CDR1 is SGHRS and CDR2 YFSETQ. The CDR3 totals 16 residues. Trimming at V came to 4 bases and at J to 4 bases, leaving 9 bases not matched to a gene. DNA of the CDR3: TGCGCCAGCAGCACGGACAGGGGAGCGGGCGGAAACACCATATATTTT. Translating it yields CASSTDRGAGGNTIYF.

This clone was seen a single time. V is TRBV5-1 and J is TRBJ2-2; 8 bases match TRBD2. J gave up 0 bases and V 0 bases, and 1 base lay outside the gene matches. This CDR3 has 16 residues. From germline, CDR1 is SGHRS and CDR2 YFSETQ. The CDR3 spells CASSLAGGANTGELFF. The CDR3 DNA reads TGCGCCAGCAGCTTGGCCGGGGGGGCGAACACCGGGGAGCTGTTTTTT. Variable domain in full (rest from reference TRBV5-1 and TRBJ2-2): KAGVTQTPRYLIKTRGQQVTLSCSPISGHRSVSWYQQTPGQGLQFLFEYFSETQRNKGNFPGRFSGRQFSNSRSEMNVSTLELGDSALYLCASSLAGGANTGELFFGEGSRLTVL.

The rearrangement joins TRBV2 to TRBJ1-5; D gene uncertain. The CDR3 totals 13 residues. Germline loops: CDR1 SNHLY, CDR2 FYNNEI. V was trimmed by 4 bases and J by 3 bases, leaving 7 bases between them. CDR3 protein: CASSVQSNQPQHF. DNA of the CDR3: TGTGCCAGCAGTGTTCAGTCCAATCAGCCCCAGCATTTT.

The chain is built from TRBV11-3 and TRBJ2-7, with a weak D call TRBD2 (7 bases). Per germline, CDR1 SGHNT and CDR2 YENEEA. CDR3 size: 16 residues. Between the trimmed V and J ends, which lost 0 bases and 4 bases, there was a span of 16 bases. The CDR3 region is CASSLDLGGLPYEQYF. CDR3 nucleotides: TGTGCCAGCAGCTTAGATTTGGGGGGGCTCCCATACGAGCAGTACTTC.

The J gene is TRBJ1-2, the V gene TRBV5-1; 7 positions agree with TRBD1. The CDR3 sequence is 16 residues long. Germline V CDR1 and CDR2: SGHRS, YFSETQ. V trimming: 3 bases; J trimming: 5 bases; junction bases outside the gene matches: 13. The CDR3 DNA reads TGCGCCAGCAGCTGGGCTGGACAGGACCCAACTTATGGCTACACCTTC. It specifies CASSWAGQDPTYGYTF.

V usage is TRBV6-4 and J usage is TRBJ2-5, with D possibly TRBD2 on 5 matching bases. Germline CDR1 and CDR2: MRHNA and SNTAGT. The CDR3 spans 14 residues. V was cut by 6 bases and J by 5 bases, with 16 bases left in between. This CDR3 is CASRPHGVRETQYF. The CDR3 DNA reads TGTGCCAGCAGACCCCACGGGGTTCGGGAGACCCAGTACTTC.

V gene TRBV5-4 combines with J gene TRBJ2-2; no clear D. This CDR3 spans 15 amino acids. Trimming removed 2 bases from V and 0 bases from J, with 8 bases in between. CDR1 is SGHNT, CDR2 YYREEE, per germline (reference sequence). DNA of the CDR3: TGTGCCAGCAGCTTACGCAGTGCGAACACCGGGGAGCTGTTTTTT. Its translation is CASSLRSANTGELFF.

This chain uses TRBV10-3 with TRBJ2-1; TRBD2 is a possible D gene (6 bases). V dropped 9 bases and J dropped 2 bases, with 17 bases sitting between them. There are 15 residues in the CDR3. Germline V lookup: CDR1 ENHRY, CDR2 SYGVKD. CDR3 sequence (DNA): TGTGCCATATTTGCCGGGGTAGCGGCCTACAATGAGCAGTTCTTC. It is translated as CAIFAGVAAYNEQFF.

CDR3 sequence (DNA): TGTGCCAGCAGTTCCCCGGGGGGGCTCTTGGGCAATGAGCAGTTCTTC. It encodes CASSSPGGLLGNEQFF. The chain links TRBV6-5 to TRBJ2-1; 8 nucleotides agree with TRBD2. V was clipped by 4 bases and J by 6 bases; unmatched bases: 11. The germline V gene encodes CDR1 MNHEY and CDR2 SVGAGI. The CDR3 is 16 amino acids.

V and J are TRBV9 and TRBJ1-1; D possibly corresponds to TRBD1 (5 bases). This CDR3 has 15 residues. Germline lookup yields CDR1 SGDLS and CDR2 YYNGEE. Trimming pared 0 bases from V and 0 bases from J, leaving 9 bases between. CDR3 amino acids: CASSVGGTLNTEAFF. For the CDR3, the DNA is TGTGCCAGCAGCGTAGGGGGCACCCTGAACACTGAAGCTTTCTTT.

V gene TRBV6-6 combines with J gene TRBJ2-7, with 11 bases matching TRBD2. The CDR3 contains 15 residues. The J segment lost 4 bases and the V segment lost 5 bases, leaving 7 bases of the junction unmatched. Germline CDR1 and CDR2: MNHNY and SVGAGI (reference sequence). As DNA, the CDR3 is TGTGCCAGCAGTCTTACTAGCGGGAGTAGTTACGAGCAGTACTTC. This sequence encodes CASSLTSGSSYEQYF.

The DNA of the CDR3 is TGTGCCAGCAGTGATAGGCTAGCGGGAGAGCAGTTCTTC. This encodes CASSDRLAGEQFF. The chain combines TRBV6-1 with TRBJ2-1, with TRBD2 matching 9 bases. The CDR3 contains 13 residues. Per the germline V gene, CDR1 is MNHNS and CDR2 is SASEGT. V dropped 3 bases and J dropped 10; count of bases not matched to a gene: 4.

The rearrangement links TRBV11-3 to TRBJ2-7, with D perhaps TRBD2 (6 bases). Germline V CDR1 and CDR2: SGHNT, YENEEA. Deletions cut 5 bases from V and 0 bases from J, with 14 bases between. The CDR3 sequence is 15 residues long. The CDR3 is CASSARDFSSYEQYF. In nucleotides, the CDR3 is TGTGCCAGCAGCGCCCGGGACTTCAGCTCCTACGAGCAGTACTTC.

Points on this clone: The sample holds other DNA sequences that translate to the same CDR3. The chain's CDR3 is CASRATSGRNPPPANEQFF. CDR3 in DNA: TGTGCCAGCAGGGCCACTAGCGGGAGAAATCCACCCCCCGCCAATGAGCAGTTCTTC. The rearrangement joins TRBV7-9 to TRBJ2-1; 11 nucleotides align to TRBD2. The CDR3 covers 19 residues. The germline V gene has CDR1 SEHNR and CDR2 FQNEAQ (reference sequence). V shed 6 bases, J shed 6 bases, and the junction held 19 bases outside the gene matches.